The TCR beta chain under discussion was sequenced for a study of breast tumors, draining lymph nodes, adjacent tissues. Findings and caveats of the study: Tumor repertoires ranked between lymph nodes and nontumor tissue in diversity, with V and J gene preferences. Most tumor T cells seemingly derive from lymph node, then expand in tumor.

This clonotype has a count of ten or more. Its antigen is not identified. From the multiplex PCR reads, TCRdb called clonotypes with MiXCR, one entry per CDR3 protein. The data contain some 250,000 distinct CDR3 sequences, about 34% of them seen just once; the ten biggest clones take up over 3.5%. The CDR3 runs 12 residues. Between the trimmed V and J ends, which lost 7 bases and 10 bases, there was a span of 13 bases. Samples came from axillary lymph nodes draining the breast cancer. The chain is built from TRBV12-3 or TRBV12-4 and TRBJ1-4, with D tentatively TRBD1 (6 bases). The sequencing input was axillary lymph node tissue. The TCR was taken from a female donor with breast cancer. Some clones in this sample may be carry-over from other donors' samples. CDR3 sequence (DNA): TGTGCCAGCACCGAAGGGGGTGGAAAACTGTTTTTT. Protein product: CASTEGGGKLFF.